One and the same sample provided the 15 T cell receptor beta chains below, sequenced in a study of T cells in Graves' hyperthyroidism and ophthalmopathy. Amplification of TCR beta CDR3 regions was performed using RNA transcripts as template. The TCR CDR3 was amplified in a first-round RT-PCR using the HTBI primer set. Using its own MiXCR run on the multiplex PCR reads, TCRdb lists one record per CDR3 protein. The table lists hundreds of thousands of distinct CDR3 sequences, 15% to 18% of them singletons. Sequencing was performed on blood. The origin of the receptors is a young woman with Graves' hyperthyroidism.

This clonotype was observed a handful of times. The V gene is TRBV20-1, the J gene TRBJ2-5; weak D call: TRBD2 (6 bases). CDR1 DFQATT and CDR2 SNEGSKA come from the germline V gene (reference sequence). V was clipped by 6 bases and J by 0 bases, with 26 bases between them. The CDR3 consists of 18 residues. CDR3 residues: CSAHLGRSGSLYQETQYF. CDR3 coding DNA: TGCAGTGCCCACCTCGGCCGTAGCGGAAGTTTGTACCAAGAGACCCAGTACTTC.

The V gene is TRBV19, the J gene TRBJ2-7; 7 bases are a match to TRBD1. This CDR3 has 14 amino acids. The germline V gene encodes CDR1 LNHDA and CDR2 SQIVND (reference sequence). V was clipped by 3 bases and J by 3 bases; unmatched bases: 5. CDR3 nucleotides: TGTGCCAGTAGTATCGTCGGGACAGACTACGAGCAGTACTTC. Amino acid sequence: CASSIVGTDYEQYF.

This clonotype was found a few times. The chain uses TRBV10-2 and TRBJ1-1; D remains unclear. V lost 10 bases and J lost 4, with 13 bases in between. Germline CDR1 WSHSY, CDR2 SAAADI. The CDR3 length is 12 residues. The CDR3 spells CANYSKTTEAFF. The CDR3 DNA sequence: TGCGCCAACTACAGTAAGACCACTGAAGCTTTCTTT.

This clonotype came up many times. The genes are TRBV6-2 or TRBV6-3 and TRBJ2-5; D is undetermined. CDR1 is MNHEY, CDR2 SVGEGT, per germline. Trimming took off 7 bases at V and 1 base at J, with 10 bases between the two ends. CDR3 length: 13 amino acids. The CDR3 DNA reads TGTGCCAGCAACTCGGCAGGCCAAGAGACCCAGTACTTC. Protein product: CASNSAGQETQYF.

V gene TRBV7-2 combines with J gene TRBJ2-2; 7 positions match TRBD1. CDR1 SGHTA and CDR2 FQGNSA come from the germline V gene. The CDR3 covers 18 residues. V dropped 2 bases and J dropped 2; count of bases not matched to a gene: 11. The CDR3 loop is CASSLRSLGQLNTGELFF. In DNA form, the CDR3 reads TGTGCCAGCAGCTTAAGATCTTTGGGACAGCTCAACACCGGGGAGCTGTTTTTT.

This clonotype has a handful of counts. The chain employs TRBV19 and TRBJ1-5; D is unclear. The CDR3 loop spans 13 amino acids. CDR1 is LNHDA, CDR2 SQIVND, per germline (reference sequence). Trimming pared 5 bases from V and 6 bases from J, leaving 11 bases between. CDR3 coding DNA: TGTGCCAGTAGTGTGACGGGAACTCAGCCCCAGCATTTT. This encodes CASSVTGTQPQHF.

The rearrangement uses TRBV7-9 and TRBJ1-4; D may be TRBD1 (6 bases). V dropped 4 bases and J dropped 6 bases, with 15 bases sitting between them. CDR3 size: 15 residues. The germline V gene has CDR1 SEHNR and CDR2 FQNEAQ (reference sequence). The CDR3 spells CASSSAGGGYEKLFF. CDR3 bases: TGTGCCAGCAGCTCGGCGGGGGGCGGATATGAAAAACTGTTTTTT.

Many counts were recorded for this clonotype. The genes are TRBV6-6 and TRBJ2-7; TRBD2 is a possible D gene (7 bases). Trimming took off 2 bases at V and 2 bases at J, with 16 bases between the two ends. The CDR3 is 16 amino acids. Germline V gene lookup returns CDR1 MNHNY and CDR2 SVGAGI (reference sequence). CDR3 sequence (DNA): TGTGCCAGCAGTTACAGTAAGGGGGGGCCGGCCTACGAGCAGTACTTC. Amino acid sequence: CASSYSKGGPAYEQYF.

This chain joins TRBV29-1 and TRBJ1-4; TRBD1 might be the D (5 bases). Germline CDR1 SQVTM, CDR2 ANQGSEA. This CDR3 region has 13 residues. Trimming removed 2 bases at V and 8 bases at J, with 12 bases between. The DNA for the CDR3 is TGCAGCGTTGAACTGGGGGTGCGGGAAAAACTGTTTTTT. This sequence encodes CSVELGVREKLFF.

The table lists this clonotype with many counts. The chain links TRBV18 to TRBJ1-2; 9 positions match TRBD1. The CDR3 is 16 amino acids. CDR1 and CDR2 from the germline V gene are KGHSH and LQKENI. Germline trimming cut 0 bases from V and 7 bases from J; bases unmatched to any gene: 9. CDR3 bases: TGTGCCAGCTCACCACCCTTTACGGGACAGGGAAGTGGCTACACCTTC. Translating it yields CASSPPFTGQGSGYTF.

This clonotype occurred a few times. The chain links TRBV9 to TRBJ1-4, with a tentative D call TRBD1 (5 bases). CDR1 is SGDLS and CDR2 is YYNGEE in the germline V gene. There are 17 residues in the CDR3. The V gene lost 3 bases and the J gene lost 3 bases, with 18 bases spanning the gap. CDR3 sequence: CASSGPLGTGANEKLFF. In DNA, the CDR3 is TGTGCCAGCAGCGGCCCCCTTGGGACGGGTGCTAATGAAAAACTGTTTTTT.

This chain links TRBV28 with TRBJ2-7; 12 nucleotides agree with TRBD2. V trimming: 6 bases; J trimming: 1 base; junction bases outside the gene matches: 10. CDR1 and CDR2 (germline): MDHEN, SYDVKM. This CDR3 has 17 amino acids. CDR3 sequence: CASRDLAGGLTSYEQYF. The DNA of the CDR3 is TGTGCCAGCAGGGATCTAGCGGGAGGGCTGACTTCCTACGAGCAGTACTTC.

This clonotype has a count of ten or more. The V and J genes are TRBV6-9 and TRBJ2-5; D is possibly TRBD2 (6 bases). Trimming left V 11 bases short and J 4 bases short, with 20 bases between. The CDR3 consists of 14 residues. CDR1 and CDR2 from the germline V gene are MNHGY and SVAAGI. CDR3 region: CAPPGDRVGETQYF. Here the CDR3 DNA reads TGTGCCCCACCGGGGGATCGGGTCGGAGAGACCCAGTACTTC.

This clonotype was observed at least ten times. The rearrangement joins TRBV11-1 to TRBJ2-1; 7 bases match TRBD2. This CDR3 comprises 15 residues. The germline V gene has CDR1 SGHAT and CDR2 FQDESV (reference sequence). The V and J ends lost 5 bases and 8 bases, in that order; junction bases with no gene match: 12. The CDR3, as DNA: TGTGCCAGCAGCCCCGGGGAGGGCCTTGGGTATGAGCAGTTCTTC. Translated, it gives CASSPGEGLGYEQFF. Full variable domain (rest looked up from reference TRBV11-1 and TRBJ2-1): EAEVAQSPRYKITEKSQAVAFWCDPISGHATLYWYRQILGQGPELLVQFQDESVVDDSQLPKDRFSAERLKGVDSTLKIQPAELGDSAMYLCASSPGEGLGYEQFFGPGTRLTVL.

Many counts were recorded for this clonotype. The chain uses TRBV6-2 or TRBV6-3 and TRBJ2-2; the D is unclear. The CDR3 extends over 15 amino acids. From germline, CDR1 is MNHEY and CDR2 SVGEGT. V lost 4 bases and J 0 bases, leaving 9 bases between the germline ends. CDR3 protein: CASSWRVTNTGELFF. In nucleotides, the CDR3 is TGTGCCAGCAGTTGGAGAGTAACGAACACCGGGGAGCTGTTTTTT.